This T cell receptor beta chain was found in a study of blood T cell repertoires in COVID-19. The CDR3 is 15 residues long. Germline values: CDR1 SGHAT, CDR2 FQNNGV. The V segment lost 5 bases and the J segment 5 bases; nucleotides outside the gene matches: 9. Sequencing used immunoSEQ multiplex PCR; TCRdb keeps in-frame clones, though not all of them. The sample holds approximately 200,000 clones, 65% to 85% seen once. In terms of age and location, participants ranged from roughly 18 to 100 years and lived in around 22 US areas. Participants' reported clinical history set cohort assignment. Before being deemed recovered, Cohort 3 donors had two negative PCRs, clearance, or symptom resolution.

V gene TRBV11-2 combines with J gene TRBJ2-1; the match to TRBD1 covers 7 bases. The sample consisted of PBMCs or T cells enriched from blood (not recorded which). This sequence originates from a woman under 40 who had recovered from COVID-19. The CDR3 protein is CASSAGQAGDNEQFF. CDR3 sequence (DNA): TGTGCCAGCAGCGCAGGACAGGCCGGGGACAATGAGCAGTTCTTC.